This TCR beta chain was identified in a study of shared clonotypes between healthy human individuals. For the study at large: With ages of 18 to 49, the donors were a couple of women and three men. Study results and limitations: In a few donors, roughly 5.2% of naive CD4 clonotypes appeared in common.

Assay: immunoSEQ multiplex PCR; the TCRdb copy retains only in-frame clones and omits some. This table holds millions of clones, approximately 92% found once. V was pared by 2 bases and J by 6 bases, with 11 bases of the junction left unmatched. Germline V gene sequence: CDR1 WNHNN, CDR2 SYGVQD (reference sequence). This CDR3 has 17 residues. On this clone: Its target is not known.

This receptor was taken from a man aged 18 to 35 in good health. Sequenced material: naive CD4+ T cells sorted from blood. Indicated subset: CD45RA+ positively selected. This chain uses TRBV10-1 with TRBJ2-3, with 10 bases aligning to TRBD1. The chain's CDR3 is CASSETPGTDRGDTQYF. CDR3 DNA sequence: TGCGCCAGCAGTGAGACCCCGGGAACGGACAGGGGGGATACGCAGTATTTT.